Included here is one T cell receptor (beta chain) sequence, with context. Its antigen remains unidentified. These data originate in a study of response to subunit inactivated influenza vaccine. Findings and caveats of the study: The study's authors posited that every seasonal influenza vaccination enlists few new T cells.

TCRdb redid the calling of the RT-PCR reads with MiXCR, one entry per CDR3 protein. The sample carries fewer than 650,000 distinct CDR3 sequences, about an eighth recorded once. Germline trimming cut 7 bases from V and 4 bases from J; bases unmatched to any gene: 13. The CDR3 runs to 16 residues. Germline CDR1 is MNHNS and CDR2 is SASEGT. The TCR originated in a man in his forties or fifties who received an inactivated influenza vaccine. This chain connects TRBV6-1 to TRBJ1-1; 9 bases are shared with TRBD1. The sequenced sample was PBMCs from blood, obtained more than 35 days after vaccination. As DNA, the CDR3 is TGTGCCAGCACCCAGGGGACAGGGCAGGGAGGCACTGAAGCTTTCTTT. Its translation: CASTQGTGQGGTEAFF.